There are many counts of the clone carrying this TCR beta chain. The data derive from a study of T-cell reconstitution after alpha-beta-depleted transplantation in children. A TCRbeta library incorporating unique molecular identifiers was prepared. MiXCR, applied by TCRdb to the PCR reads, yields one record per CDR3 protein. The data contain 81,000 or so distinct CDR3 sequences, roughly a sixth of them singletons. The CDR3 is made up of 14 amino acids. Germline V CDR1 and CDR2: ENHRY, SYGVKD. Trimming took off 10 bases at V and 4 bases at J, with 20 bases between the two ends. The sample consisted of PBMCs, mostly from graft donor cells, taken 180 days after TCRalphabeta/CD19-depleted stem cell transplant. This chain uses TRBV10-3 with TRBJ2-7, with D tentatively TRBD1 or TRBD2 (5 bases each). The TCR sequence derives from a male patient aged 2-15 years who had a stem cell transplant for acute lymphoblastic leukemia, so the T cells may come from the graft donor. The CDR3 sequence: CATGTHRVGYEQYF. CDR3 DNA sequence: TGTGCCACCGGGACCCACCGGGTAGGGTACGAGCAGTACTTC.